This paragraph reports one T cell receptor beta chain. These data originate in a study of blood T cell repertoires in COVID-19. Study overall: T cells, B-cell-depleted T cells, or PBMCs supplied cDNA or gDNA.

Per the original methods: Estimates of nucleated cell counts were drawn from the amplification of reference gene primers. Sequencing used immunoSEQ multiplex PCR; TCRdb keeps in-frame clones, though not all of them. Clone size and V and J calls were adopted from that table, with D and trimming inferred from the DNA. The sample shows roughly 150,000 clones, around 82% of them seen only once. Germline V gene data show CDR1 as KGHSH and CDR2 as LQKENI. Germline trimming cut 6 bases from V and 5 bases from J; bases unmatched to any gene: 11. The CDR3 is 15 amino acids. The genes are TRBV18 and TRBJ1-1; 8 nucleotides match TRBD1. The sample was peripheral blood. This clonotype was sampled from a woman older than 75 with active or convalescent COVID-19. The CDR3 spells CASSYTRGQETEAFF. In DNA, the CDR3 is TGTGCCAGCTCTTACACCAGGGGGCAGGAGACTGAAGCTTTCTTT.